The clone carrying this TCR beta chain is medium-sized within its sample. Its matching antigen is unknown. This entry comes from a study of spatial heterogeneity in lung cancer. General study points: For expanded intratumoral alpha and beta TCRs, counts tracked tumor mutation counts.

Regarding time point: sample taken at primary tumor resection. Extraction of whole RNA from tumor, nontumor lung or frozen PBMC preceded unsorted sequencing. Trimming removed 0 bases at V and 7 bases at J, with 13 bases between. The CDR3 has 14 residues. The germline V gene has CDR1 DFQATT and CDR2 SNEGSKA (reference sequence). Carried by each TCR cDNA molecule was a unique molecular identifier. TCRdb redid the calling of the 5' RACE reads with MiXCR, one entry per CDR3 protein. The data show 6,000 to 9,000 distinct CDR3 sequences, with roughly 3.5% seen just once and approximately 15% held by the top ten.

The sequencing used lung tumor tissue, collected at surgery. This sequence joins TRBV20-1 and TRBJ2-4, with TRBD1 as a possible D gene (6 bases). The receptor was derived from a male donor with early-stage non-small cell lung cancer. DNA of the CDR3: TGCAGTGCTAGAGACAGGACAGCCAGTAACATTCAGTACTTC. It yields the protein CSARDRTASNIQYF.